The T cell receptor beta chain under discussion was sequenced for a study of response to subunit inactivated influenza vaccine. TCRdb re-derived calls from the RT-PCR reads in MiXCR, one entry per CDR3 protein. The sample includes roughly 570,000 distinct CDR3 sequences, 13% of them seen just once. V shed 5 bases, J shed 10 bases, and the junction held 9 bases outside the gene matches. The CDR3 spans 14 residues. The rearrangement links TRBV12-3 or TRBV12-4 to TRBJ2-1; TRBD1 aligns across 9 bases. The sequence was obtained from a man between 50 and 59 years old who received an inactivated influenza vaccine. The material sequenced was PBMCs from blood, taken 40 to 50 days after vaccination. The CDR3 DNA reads TGTGCCAGCAGTCCCCGGACAGGGGCTTTGGAGCAGTTCTTC. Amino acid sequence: CASSPRTGALEQFF.